This TCR beta chain derives from a study of blood T cell repertoires in COVID-19. Using immunoSEQ multiplex PCR, the repertoire was profiled, and TCRdb retains in-frame clones only, with some absent. The sample has about 97,000 clones, roughly 92% seen once. Enrollment of patients from Seattle took place during active infection, with longitudinal follow-up. V shed 7 bases and J 6 bases; nucleotides not matched to a gene: 4. Germline V gene data show CDR1 as SQVTM and CDR2 as ANQGSEA. The CDR3 is 14 residues long. The sequence was obtained from a woman aged 45-65 years with COVID-19, enrolled during active disease. Sequenced sample: peripheral blood. This rearrangement joins TRBV29-1 to TRBJ2-2; 14 nucleotides line up with TRBD2. The CDR3 spells CSARTSGGPGELFF. The CDR3 region has the DNA TGCAGCGCCCGGACTAGCGGGGGGCCCGGGGAGCTGTTTTTT.